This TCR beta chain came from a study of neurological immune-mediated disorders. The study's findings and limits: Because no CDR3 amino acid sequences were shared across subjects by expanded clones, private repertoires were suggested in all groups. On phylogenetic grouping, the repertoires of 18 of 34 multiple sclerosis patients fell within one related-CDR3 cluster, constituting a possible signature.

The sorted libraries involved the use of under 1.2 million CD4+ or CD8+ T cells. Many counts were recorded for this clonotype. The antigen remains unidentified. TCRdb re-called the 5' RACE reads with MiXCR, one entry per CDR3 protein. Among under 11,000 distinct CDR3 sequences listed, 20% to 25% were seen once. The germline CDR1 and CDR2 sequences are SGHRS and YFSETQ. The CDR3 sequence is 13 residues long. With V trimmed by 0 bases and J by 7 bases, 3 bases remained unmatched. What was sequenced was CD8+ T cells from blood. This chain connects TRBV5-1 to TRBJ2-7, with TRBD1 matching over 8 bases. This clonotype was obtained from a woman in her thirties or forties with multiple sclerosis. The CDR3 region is CASSLGQGWEQYF. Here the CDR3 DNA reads TGCGCCAGCAGCTTGGGACAGGGGTGGGAGCAGTACTTC. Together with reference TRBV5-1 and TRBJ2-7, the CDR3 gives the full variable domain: KAGVTQTPRYLIKTRGQQVTLSCSPISGHRSVSWYQQTPGQGLQFLFEYFSETQRNKGNFPGRFSGRQFSNSRSEMNVSTLELGDSALYLCASSLGQGWEQYFGPGTRLTVT.